What follows are 11 T cell receptor beta chains derived from one specimen sequenced in a study of shared clonotypes between healthy human individuals. Here immunoSEQ multiplex PCR was the method, and the copy in TCRdb shows in-frame clones only, minus some. The sample contains some 630,000 clones, 55% to 75% of which appear only once. Sequenced sample: memory CD4+ T cells sorted from blood. Subset of the sample: CD45RA-negative fraction. Every receptor here comes from a woman in her 30s in good health.

This clone was recorded a few times. The rearrangement uses TRBV18 and TRBJ1-1; D call uncertain. The CDR3 sequence is 14 residues long. The V gene lost 3 bases and the J gene lost 4 bases, with 12 bases spanning the gap. Germline V gives CDR1 KGHSH, CDR2 LQKENI. The CDR3 spells CASSPRGQITEAFF. The CDR3 DNA follows: TGTGCCAGCTCACCCCGGGGTCAGATCACTGAAGCTTTCTTT.

This rearrangement joins TRBV27 to TRBJ1-5, with D perhaps TRBD1 (5 bases). V shed 5 bases and J shed 6 bases, with 17 bases lying between them. The V gene's germline CDR1 is MNHEY and CDR2 SMNVEV (reference sequence). The CDR3 is 15 residues long. The CDR3 protein is CASSLQGFPPQPQHF. As DNA, the CDR3 is TGTGCCAGCAGTCTCCAGGGATTCCCCCCTCAGCCCCAGCATTTT.

The chain couples TRBV7-2 to TRBJ1-2; no definite D call. Germline V gene data show CDR1 as SGHTA and CDR2 as FQGNSA. The V end was cut by 1 base, the J end by 9 bases, with 15 bases between. The CDR3 runs 14 residues. CDR3 in amino acids: CASSLDKGSKSYTF. The DNA for the CDR3 is TGTGCCAGCAGCTTAGATAAGGGTAGCAAGAGCTACACCTTC.

This rearrangement joins TRBV7-6 to TRBJ2-2; no clear D. V lost 5 bases and J lost 5, with 9 bases in between. The V gene's germline CDR1 is SGHVS and CDR2 FNYEAQ. This CDR3 has 13 residues. For the CDR3, the DNA is TGTGCCAGCAGCGCAGCACCTACCGGGGAGCTGTTTTTT. As protein: CASSAAPTGELFF.

The chain couples TRBV18 to TRBJ1-5, with D possibly TRBD1 on 6 matching bases. Germline V lookup: CDR1 KGHSH, CDR2 LQKENI. V was cut by 6 bases and J by 2 bases, with 11 bases left in between. The CDR3 is 14 residues long. Written as DNA, the CDR3 is TGTGCCAGCTCGCCCCCAGGGGGCAATCAGCCCCAGCATTTT. It specifies CASSPPGGNQPQHF. The variable domain in full, completed from reference TRBV18 and TRBJ1-5, reads NAGVMQNPRHLVRRRGQEARLRCSPMKGHSHVYWYRQLPEEGLKFMVYLQKENIIDESGMPKERFSAEFPKEGPSILRIQQVVRGDSAAYFCASSPPGGNQPQHFGDGTRLSIL.

The rearrangement joins TRBV30 to TRBJ2-3; 7 nucleotides line up with TRBD2. This CDR3 has 13 amino acids. Germline V lookup: CDR1 GTSNPN, CDR2 SVGIG (reference sequence). Unmatched junction bases numbered 8, after V lost 6 bases and J lost 5 bases. The CDR3 loop is CACGGGMRDTQYF. Written as DNA, the CDR3 is TGTGCCTGTGGGGGGGGAATGAGAGATACGCAGTATTTT. The full variable domain, rest sourced from reference TRBV30 and TRBJ2-3, is SQTIHQWPATLVQPVGSPLSLECTVEGTSNPNLYWYRQAAGRGLQLLFYSVGIGQISSEVPQNLSASRPQDRQFILSSKKLLLSDSGFYLCACGGGMRDTQYFGPGTRLTVL.

V is TRBV11-2 and J is TRBJ2-7; tentative D call: TRBD1 (5 bases). Germline CDR1 reads SGHAT; CDR2 reads FQNNGV. Trimming stripped 3 bases from V and 2 bases from J, with 23 bases between. The CDR3 covers 18 residues. For the CDR3, the DNA is TGTGCCAGCAGCTTTAGGAGTAGAAGGGGCGACCTAACCTACGAGCAGTACTTC. This translates into CASSFRSRRGDLTYEQYF. The variable domain in full, with the rest retrieved from reference TRBV11-2 and TRBJ2-7, is EAGVAQSPRYKIIEKRQSVAFWCNPISGHATLYWYQQILGQGPKLLIQFQNNGVVDDSQLPKDRFSAERLKGVDSTLKIQPAKLEDSAVYLCASSFRSRRGDLTYEQYFGPGTRLTVT.

The chain employs TRBV11-3 and TRBJ1-1; D remains unclear. This CDR3 region has 14 residues. V gave up 5 bases and J gave up 2 bases, with 12 bases separating them. Per the germline V gene, CDR1 is SGHNT and CDR2 is YENEEA. The CDR3 here is CASSRDSTNTEAFF. The CDR3 DNA reads as TGTGCCAGCAGCCGTGACTCAACAAACACTGAAGCTTTCTTT. Supplemented by reference TRBV11-3 and TRBJ1-1, the full variable domain reads EAGVVQSPRYKIIEKKQPVAFWCNPISGHNTLYWYLQNLGQGPELLIRYENEEAVDDSQLPKDRFSAERLKGVDSTLKIQPAELGDSAVYLCASSRDSTNTEAFFGQGTRLTVV.

The rearrangement joins TRBV11-2 to TRBJ2-4, with D maybe TRBD1 (6 bases). The CDR3 covers 13 residues. From germline, CDR1 is SGHAT and CDR2 FQNNGV. Trimming left V 3 bases short and J 6 bases short, with 9 bases between. The CDR3 protein is CASSFSGANIQYF. The CDR3 bases are TGTGCCAGCAGCTTCTCAGGGGCAAACATTCAGTACTTC. Full variable domain (missing parts from reference TRBV11-2 and TRBJ2-4): EAGVAQSPRYKIIEKRQSVAFWCNPISGHATLYWYQQILGQGPKLLIQFQNNGVVDDSQLPKDRFSAERLKGVDSTLKIQPAKLEDSAVYLCASSFSGANIQYFGAGTRLSVL.

This clone was found once. The chain combines TRBV19 with TRBJ2-5; D may be TRBD1 or TRBD2 (6 bases each). Between the trimmed V and J ends, which lost 4 bases and 5 bases, there was a span of 17 bases. Germline-derived CDR1 and CDR2 are LNHDA and SQIVND (reference sequence). The length of the CDR3 is 15 residues. CDR3 in amino acids: CASSTSWGAMETQYF. CDR3 sequence (DNA): TGTGCCAGTAGTACAAGCTGGGGGGCGATGGAGACCCAGTACTTC.

The chain couples TRBV4-1 to TRBJ2-6, with TRBD2 matching over 9 bases. V was pared by 6 bases and J by 0 bases, with 9 bases of the junction left unmatched. The CDR3 contains 18 residues. The V gene's germline CDR1 is MGHRA and CDR2 YSYEKL. CDR3 coding DNA: TGCGCCAGCAGTGGCGGGAGGGCCCGTAACTCTGGGGCCAACGTCCTGACTTTC. Encoded protein: CASSGGRARNSGANVLTF.